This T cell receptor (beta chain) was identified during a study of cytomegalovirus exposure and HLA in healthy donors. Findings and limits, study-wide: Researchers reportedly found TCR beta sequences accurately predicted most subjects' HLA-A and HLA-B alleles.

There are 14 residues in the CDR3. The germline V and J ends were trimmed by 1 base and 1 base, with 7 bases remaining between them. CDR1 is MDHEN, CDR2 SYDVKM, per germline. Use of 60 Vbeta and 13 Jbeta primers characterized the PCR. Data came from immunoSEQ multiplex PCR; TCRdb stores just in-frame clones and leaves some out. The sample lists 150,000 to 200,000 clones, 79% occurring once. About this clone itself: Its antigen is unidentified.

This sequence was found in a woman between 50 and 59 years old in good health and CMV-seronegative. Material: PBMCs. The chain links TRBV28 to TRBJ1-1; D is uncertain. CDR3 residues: CASSLYAGNTEAFF. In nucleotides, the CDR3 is TGTGCCAGCAGTTTATACGCAGGGAACACTGAAGCTTTCTTT.